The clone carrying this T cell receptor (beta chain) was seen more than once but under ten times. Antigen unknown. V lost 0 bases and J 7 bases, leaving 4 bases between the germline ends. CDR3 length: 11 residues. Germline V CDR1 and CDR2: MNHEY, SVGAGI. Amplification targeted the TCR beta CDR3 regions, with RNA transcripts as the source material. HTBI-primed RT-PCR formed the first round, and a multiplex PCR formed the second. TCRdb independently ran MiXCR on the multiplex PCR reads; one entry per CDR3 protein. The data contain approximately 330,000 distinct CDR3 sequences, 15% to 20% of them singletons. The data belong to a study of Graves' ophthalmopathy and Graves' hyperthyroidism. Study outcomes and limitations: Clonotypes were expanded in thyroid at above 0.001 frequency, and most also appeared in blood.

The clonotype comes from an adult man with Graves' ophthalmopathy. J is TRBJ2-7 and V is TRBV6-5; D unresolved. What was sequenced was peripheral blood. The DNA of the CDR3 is TGTGCCAGCAGTTACTCCCAAGAGCAGTACTTC. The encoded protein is CASSYSQEQYF.